This T cell receptor beta chain is drawn from a study of shared clonotypes between healthy human individuals. On the study more broadly: Plates per donor: three CD4 naive, three CD4 memory, two CD8 naive, one CD8 memory.

Assay execution proceeded at the deep level. Sequenced by immunoSEQ multiplex PCR; TCRdb stores in-frame clones only, minus some. The data hold more than 2 million clones, with about 95% observed a single time. The germline gives CDR1 DFQATT, CDR2 SNEGSKA (reference sequence). This CDR3 is built from 11 residues. V lost 2 bases to trimming and J lost 1 base, with 3 bases between them. As for this clone: Additional DNA sequences in this sample encode the identical CDR3.

This clonotype was obtained from a young man in good health. Sequencing was carried out using naive CD4+ T cells sorted from blood. The subset: CD45RA+ positively selected. The V and J genes are TRBV20-1 and TRBJ2-7; D is ambiguous. CDR3 in amino acids: CSARQSYEQYF. The CDR3 DNA is TGCAGTGCTAGACAGTCCTACGAGCAGTACTTC.